Below are 4 T cell receptor beta chains sequenced from a single sample in a study of blood T cell repertoires in COVID-19. TCRdb keeps only in-frame clones here, not all; method: immunoSEQ multiplex PCR. The profile shows about 200,000 clones, around 81% of them singletons. Specimen: PBMCs or T cells enriched from blood (not recorded which). The receptors shown here come from a woman in her 40s with acute COVID-19.

V usage is TRBV11-2 and J usage is TRBJ1-6, with 9 bases matching TRBD1. The V gene's germline CDR1 is SGHAT and CDR2 FQNNGV. V lost 3 bases, J lost 9 bases, and 3 bases stayed unmatched. The CDR3 sequence is 14 residues long. The CDR3 nucleotides read TGTGCCAGCAGCTTCAGGGACAGGGCTTCACCCCTCCACTTT. Protein: CASSFRDRASPLHF.

This clone was counted only a few times. The rearrangement uses TRBV5-1 and TRBJ2-7, with a tentative D call TRBD2 (5 bases). CDR1 is SGHRS, CDR2 YFSETQ, per germline. The V end lost 5 bases, the J end lost 4 bases, and 13 bases lay between the germline ends. The CDR3 contains 13 residues. CDR3 protein: CASRGSGTYEQYF. Here the CDR3 DNA reads TGCGCCAGCAGGGGGTCGGGAACTTACGAGCAGTACTTC.

The V call is TRBV5-4, the J call TRBJ1-3; D might be TRBD1 (6 bases). The germline CDR1 and CDR2 sequences are SGHNT and YYREEE (reference sequence). Trimming pared 4 bases from V and 4 bases from J, leaving 9 bases between. This CDR3 region has 13 residues. The CDR3 nucleotides read TGTGCCAGCAGCCTACAGGGAGGAAACACCATATATTTT. Protein: CASSLQGGNTIYF.

The CDR3 sequence is CASRQTTGLADYNEQFF. CDR3 bases: TGTGCCAGCAGGCAAACTACGGGACTAGCGGACTACAATGAGCAGTTCTTC. The rearrangement joins TRBV7-8 to TRBJ2-1; 11 nucleotides agree with TRBD2. The germline CDR1 and CDR2 sequences are SGHVS and FQNEAQ. The J segment lost 3 bases and the V segment lost 6 bases, leaving 10 bases of the junction unmatched. This CDR3 is built from 17 residues.